This entry features one T cell receptor beta chain sequence. Antigen: not known. Primers: 60 Vbeta forward and 13 Jbeta reverse. The repertoire was sequenced with immunoSEQ multiplex PCR; TCRdb's copy has only in-frame clones and lacks some. The sample lists roughly 90,000 clones, approximately 90% occurring once. This entry comes from a study of cytomegalovirus exposure and HLA in healthy donors. J gave up 0 bases and V 5 bases, and 19 bases lay outside the gene matches. CDR3 length equals 20 residues. Looked up from germline, CDR1 is MDHEN and CDR2 is SYDVKM. General study results and limits: Evidence from a later analysis indicated that most CMV-associated TCR beta chains looked HLA-restricted. Overall, about 160 TCR beta chains were annotated as cytomegalovirus-associated.

The chain couples TRBV28 to TRBJ1-3; 7 bases align to TRBD1. This TCR derives from a man aged 18-30 years in good health and CMV-seronegative. The sequencing sample was made of PBMCs. The CDR3 DNA reads TGTGCCAGCAGTCGACGGAGGGACAGAAGTATACTGAGCTCTGGAAACACCATATATTTT. Its translation is CASSRRRDRSILSSGNTIYF.